This note documents a single T cell receptor (beta chain) sequence. This record belongs to a study of T cell changes during pregnancy in multiple sclerosis. Produced via immunoSEQ multiplex PCR; TCRdb's table is partial and in-frame only. The sample records about 19,000 clones, more than 80% being singletons. Germline assignment: CDR1 LNHDA and CDR2 SQIVND (reference sequence). This CDR3 region has 14 residues. Trimming pared 6 bases from V and 8 bases from J, leaving 19 bases between. This receptor was obtained from a female donor in good health, enrolled as a control in a pregnancy study. The sequenced sample was CD8+ T cells from peripheral blood mononuclear cells, obtained in the third trimester of pregnancy. The chain carries TRBV19 and TRBJ1-2; no firm D call. For the CDR3, the DNA is TGTGCCAGTAGCCCCTCGACCGGATTCGGGGGCTACACCTTC. Translated, it gives CASSPSTGFGGYTF.